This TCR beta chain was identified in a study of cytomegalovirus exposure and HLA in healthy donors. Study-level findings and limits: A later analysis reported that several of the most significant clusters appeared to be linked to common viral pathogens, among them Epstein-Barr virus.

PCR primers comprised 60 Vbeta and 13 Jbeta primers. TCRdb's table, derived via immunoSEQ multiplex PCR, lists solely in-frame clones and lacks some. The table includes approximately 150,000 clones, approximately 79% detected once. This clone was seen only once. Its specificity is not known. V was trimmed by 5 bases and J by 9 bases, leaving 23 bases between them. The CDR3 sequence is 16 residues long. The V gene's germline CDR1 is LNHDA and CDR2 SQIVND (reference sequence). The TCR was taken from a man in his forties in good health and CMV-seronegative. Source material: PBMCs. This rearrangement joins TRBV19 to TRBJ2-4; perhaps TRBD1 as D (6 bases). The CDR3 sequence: CASSFGQPGVPSIQYF. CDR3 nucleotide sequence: TGTGCCAGTAGTTTCGGACAGCCCGGGGTCCCTAGCATTCAGTACTTC.